The rows below give T cell receptor beta chains drawn from one sample of a study of T cells in Graves' hyperthyroidism and ophthalmopathy. From the multiplex PCR reads, TCRdb called clonotypes with MiXCR, one entry per CDR3 protein. The sample has about 500,000 distinct CDR3 sequences; about 16% are singletons. The sequenced sample was blood. Receptor source: a young woman with Graves' ophthalmopathy. Each CDR3 is given without its conserved first and last residue. Clone sizes are given selectively: once, few, many, or a class where the clone is expanded.

TRBJ1-1	few	TRBV28	ASLLGNTEAF
TRBJ2-5	many	TRBV7-2	ASSFDRETQY
TRBJ2-3	many	TRBV12-3/TRBV12-4	ASVQGFSDTQY
TRBJ2-1	many	TRBV24-1	ATSDRGTSGSYNEQF
TRBJ1-5	.	TRBV28	DSSLTGATGQPQH
TRBJ2-7	many	TRBV28	ASSLVSTEQY
TRBJ2-1	few	TRBV29-1	SVEYDRGGNEQF
TRBJ2-1	few	TRBV7-6	ASSPSGVRNEQF
TRBJ2-2	many	TRBV6-1	ASSEALLAGELF
TRBJ1-5	many	TRBV28	ASSFAGTDQPQH